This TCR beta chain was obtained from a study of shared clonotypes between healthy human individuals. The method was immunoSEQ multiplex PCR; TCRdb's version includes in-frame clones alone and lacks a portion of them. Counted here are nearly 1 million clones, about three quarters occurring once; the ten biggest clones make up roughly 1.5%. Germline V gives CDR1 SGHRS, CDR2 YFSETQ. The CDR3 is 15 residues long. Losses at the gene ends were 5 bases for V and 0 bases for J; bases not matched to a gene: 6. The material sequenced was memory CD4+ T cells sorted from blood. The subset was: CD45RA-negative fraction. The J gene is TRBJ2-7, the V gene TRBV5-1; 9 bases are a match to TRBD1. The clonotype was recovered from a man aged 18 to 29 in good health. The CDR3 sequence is CASRAGTGPSYEQYF. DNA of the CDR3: TGCGCCAGCAGGGCCGGGACAGGGCCCTCCTACGAGCAGTACTTC.